One and the same sample provided the 26 T cell receptor beta chains below, sequenced in a study of T cells in Graves' hyperthyroidism and ophthalmopathy. Amplification yielded TCR beta CDR3 regions, with RNA transcripts as the source. The HTBI primer set served for first-round RT-PCR of the TCR CDR3. TCRdb re-analysed the multiplex PCR reads in MiXCR, keeping a single row per CDR3 protein. The table lists about 330,000 distinct CDR3 sequences, roughly 13% of them singletons. Material for sequencing was blood. These receptors were collected from a woman in her thirties or forties with Graves' ophthalmopathy.

Only a few counts were recorded for this clonotype. The chain recombines TRBV7-2 with TRBJ2-7, with TRBD2 identical over 8 bases. V gave up 1 base and J gave up 0 bases; unmatched junction bases: 2. The length of the CDR3 is 15 residues. Germline-derived CDR1 and CDR2 are SGHTA and FQGNSA. The DNA for the CDR3 is TGTGCCAGCAGCTTAGATCTAGCGGGCTCCTACGAGCAGTACTTC. Encoded protein: CASSLDLAGSYEQYF.

This clonotype was seen repeatedly, ten times or more. The V gene is TRBV2, the J gene TRBJ1-1; tentative D call: TRBD1 (6 bases). This CDR3 contains 14 residues. Germline CDR1 SNHLY, CDR2 FYNNEI. V was pared by 4 bases and J by 7 bases, with 16 bases between. CDR3 sequence reads: CASSGIAGGVEAFF. CDR3 nucleotides: TGTGCCAGCAGTGGAATTGCTGGGGGCGTTGAAGCTTTCTTT.

This clonotype was found a few times. J is TRBJ2-6 and V is TRBV10-3; possibly TRBD1 for D (5 bases). V lost 6 bases and J 2 bases, leaving 11 bases between the germline ends. Germline CDR1 reads ENHRY; CDR2 reads SYGVKD. The CDR3 has 15 amino acids. In DNA form, the CDR3 reads TGTGCCATCAGCAGACAGAGCGCTGGGGCCAACGTCCTGACTTTC. This translates into CAISRQSAGANVLTF.

Many counts were recorded for this clonotype. This chain links TRBV6-1 with TRBJ1-1, with 10 bases lining up with TRBD1. The germline CDR1 and CDR2 sequences are MNHNS and SASEGT. V gave up 4 bases and J gave up 11 bases; unmatched junction bases: 16. This CDR3 is 16 amino acids long. CDR3 in DNA: TGTGCCAGCAGTGGACGACAGGGGGCCCACCGAGGTGTGGCTTTCTTT. It yields the protein CASSGRQGAHRGVAFF.

This clonotype was counted many times. The rearrangement links TRBV6-1 to TRBJ1-4; D not resolved. Between the trimmed V and J ends, which lost 7 bases and 8 bases, there was a span of 17 bases. This CDR3 is built from 14 residues. Germline CDR1 MNHNS, CDR2 SASEGT. The CDR3 coding sequence is TGTGCCAGCACCCTGCCGGCTCAAGGGGAAAAACTGTTTTTT. Translated: CASTLPAQGEKLFF.

This clonotype was counted many times. The rearrangement links TRBV3-1 to TRBJ2-7, with D maybe TRBD2 (5 bases). From germline, CDR1 is LGHDT and CDR2 YNNKEL (reference sequence). Trimming removed 3 bases from V and 7 bases from J, with 10 bases in between. This CDR3 has 12 amino acids. DNA for the CDR3: TGTGCCAGCAGCCAGAGGGTGGGAGAGCAGTACTTC. It translates to CASSQRVGEQYF.

This clonotype was detected a few times. V usage is TRBV4-1 and J usage is TRBJ1-4; maybe TRBD1 (6 bases). V lost 0 bases, J lost 8 bases, and 19 bases lay in between. Germline values: CDR1 MGHRA, CDR2 YSYEKL. This CDR3 is 17 amino acids long. The DNA for the CDR3 is TGCGCCAGCAGCCAAGAGGGTATGGGGGCTCGAGGGGAAAAACTGTTTTTT. Its translation is CASSQEGMGARGEKLFF.

The chain joins TRBV4-1 to TRBJ1-3, with D unresolved. The germline V and J ends were trimmed by 3 bases and 1 base, with 10 bases remaining between them. CDR1 is MGHRA and CDR2 is YSYEKL in the germline V gene. The CDR3 covers 15 residues. For the CDR3, the DNA is TGCGCCAGCAGCCATAACAGCATTTCTGGAAACACCATATATTTT. The encoded protein is CASSHNSISGNTIYF.

The CDR3 sequence: CASNLATLSPDTQYF. DNA of the CDR3: TGTGCCAGTAATCTAGCGACCCTCTCCCCAGATACGCAGTATTTT. The rearrangement joins TRBV19 to TRBJ2-3; tentative D call: TRBD2 (6 bases). CDR1 is LNHDA and CDR2 is SQIVND in the germline V gene (reference sequence). The CDR3 is made up of 15 amino acids. The ends were cut back, 7 bases at V and 4 bases at J, with 18 bases in the middle. The full variable domain, completed using reference TRBV19 and TRBJ2-3, is DGGITQSPKYLFRKEGQNVTLSCEQNLNHDAMYWYRQDPGQGLRLIYYSQIVNDFQKGDIAEGYSVSREKKESFPLTVTSAQKNPTAFYLCASNLATLSPDTQYFGPGTRLTVL.

This clonotype turned up a few times. The rearrangement links TRBV20-1 to TRBJ2-2; D gene uncertain. Per germline, CDR1 DFQATT and CDR2 SNEGSKA (reference sequence). With 3 bases removed from V and 2 bases from J, the gap between germline ends came to 13 bases. The CDR3 has 15 residues. CDR3 nucleotides: TGCAGTGCTAGGAGTCTGAGTGGAAACACCGGGGAGCTGTTTTTT. Translation gives CSARSLSGNTGELFF.

The sample holds many counts of this clonotype. V is TRBV27 and J is TRBJ2-1; 8 nucleotides align to TRBD2. From germline, CDR1 is MNHEY and CDR2 SMNVEV (reference sequence). V trimming: 0 bases; J trimming: 3 bases; junction bases outside the gene matches: 4. CDR3 length: 16 amino acids. Written as DNA, the CDR3 is TGTGCCAGCAGTTTATCCGGGGGGGCAGTCTACAATGAGCAGTTCTTC. This codes for CASSLSGGAVYNEQFF.

This clonotype was seen ten or more times. The J gene is TRBJ1-6, the V gene TRBV6-1; 9 nucleotides agree with TRBD1. Germline V gene data show CDR1 as MNHNS and CDR2 as SASEGT. After removal of 2 bases from V and 11 bases from J, the junction contained 7 bases not matched to a gene. There are 15 residues in the CDR3. CDR3 sequence: CASSERGTGLAPLHF. The CDR3 DNA sequence: TGTGCCAGCAGTGAAAGGGGGACAGGGCTCGCACCCCTCCACTTT.

This clonotype was counted at least ten times. V gene TRBV2 combines with J gene TRBJ2-4; 8 bases are shared with TRBD2. Germline values: CDR1 SNHLY, CDR2 FYNNEI. The CDR3 runs to 16 residues. With 5 bases clipped from V and 0 bases from J, the junction kept 6 bases outside the gene matches. CDR3 residues: CASSLIAGLAKNIQYF. CDR3 coding DNA: TGTGCCAGCAGTTTGATAGCGGGACTAGCCAAAAACATTCAGTACTTC.

This clonotype was seen repeatedly, ten times or more. V and J are TRBV9 and TRBJ2-1; D gene unclear. V was clipped by 2 bases and J by 6 bases, with 15 bases between them. There are 15 residues in the CDR3. The V gene's germline CDR1 is SGDLS and CDR2 YYNGEE. CDR3 nucleotide sequence: TGTGCCAGCAGCGTGACTCCCCAGAGGTCCAATGAGCAGTTCTTC. Residues: CASSVTPQRSNEQFF.

Ten or more counts support this clonotype. This CDR3 reads CASNYRGDGNQPQHF. DNA of the CDR3: TGTGCCAGCAATTACAGGGGTGATGGCAATCAGCCCCAGCATTTT. The chain uses TRBV6-1 and TRBJ1-5; 7 positions match TRBD1. With V trimmed by 7 bases and J by 2 bases, 8 bases remained unmatched. Germline V gene data show CDR1 as MNHNS and CDR2 as SASEGT. This CDR3 region has 15 residues.

The V and J genes are TRBV11-2 and TRBJ1-1; 7 bases map to TRBD1. The CDR3 sequence is 17 residues long. The V and J ends lost 3 bases and 4 bases, in that order; junction bases with no gene match: 14. CDR1 SGHAT and CDR2 FQNNGV come from the germline V gene. The CDR3 DNA reads as TGTGCCAGCAGCTTCTTCCCGACAGGGAAGGGGGGCACTGAAGCTTTCTTT. Protein: CASSFFPTGKGGTEAFF.

This clonotype was observed a handful of times. V usage is TRBV9 and J usage is TRBJ2-7; TRBD2 aligns across 8 bases. CDR1 and CDR2 (germline): SGDLS, YYNGEE. V lost 4 bases and J lost 2; bases outside the gene matches: 11. This CDR3 region has 16 residues. This CDR3 is CASSLGSGRGTYEQYF. In DNA, the CDR3 is TGTGCCAGCAGCTTGGGGAGCGGGAGAGGAACCTACGAGCAGTACTTC.

The chain combines TRBV2 with TRBJ2-2, with D possibly matching TRBD1 (8 bases). Germline values: CDR1 SNHLY, CDR2 FYNNEI. CDR3 size: 16 residues. Trimming shortened V by 4 bases and J by 5 bases, and 17 bases separated the two germline ends. The DNA for the CDR3 is TGTGCCAGCAGTGCGGGAGGCAGGGGGCCGACCGGGGAGCTGTTTTTT. Protein: CASSAGGRGPTGELFF.

This clonotype was detected once. This may be a read error, as it is one base from a much larger clone. V is TRBV28 and J is TRBJ2-2; TRBD2 might be the D (5 bases). This CDR3 is 13 amino acids long. Germline V gives CDR1 MDHEN, CDR2 SYDVKM. This CDR3 reads CASSLIYAGKLFF. The CDR3 nucleotides read TGTGCCAGCAGTTTAATCTATGCCGGGAAGCTGTTTTTT.

The gene calls are TRBV6-1 and TRBJ1-5; TRBD1 might be the D (6 bases). In germline, CDR1 is MNHNS, CDR2 SASEGT. CDR3 length equals 13 residues. The germline V and J ends were trimmed by 5 bases and 4 bases, with 9 bases remaining between them. CDR3 protein: CASSWDINQPQHF. Written as DNA, the CDR3 is TGTGCCAGCAGTTGGGACATTAATCAGCCCCAGCATTTT.

The J gene is TRBJ2-1, the V gene TRBV5-1; a possible D gene is TRBD1 (5 bases). The CDR3 totals 15 residues. Trimming removed 0 bases at V and 4 bases at J, with 11 bases between. Germline CDR1 SGHRS, CDR2 YFSETQ. As DNA, the CDR3 is TGCGCCAGCAGCTTGGGACAGTTAATATACAATGAGCAGTTCTTC. As protein: CASSLGQLIYNEQFF.

This clonotype came up many times. The chain has TRBV28 and TRBJ2-7; D is tentatively TRBD1 or TRBD2 (6 bases each). V was clipped by 6 bases and J by 3 bases, with 24 bases between them. This CDR3 comprises 17 residues. Per the germline V gene, CDR1 is MDHEN and CDR2 is SYDVKM. The CDR3 spells CASSPPRGGQTDYEQYF. The CDR3 DNA is TGTGCCAGCAGCCCCCCAAGGGGAGGACAGACCGACTACGAGCAGTACTTC.

This clonotype showed up just a few times. The CDR3 reads CASSPEGQGAPGNTIYF. The CDR3 coding sequence is TGTGCCAGCAGCCCAGAGGGACAGGGGGCGCCTGGAAACACCATATATTTT. This chain uses TRBV2 with TRBJ1-3; TRBD1 agrees at 12 bases. V lost 6 bases to trimming and J lost 2 bases; unmatched junction nucleotides: 8. This CDR3 is built from 17 residues. Germline V lookup: CDR1 SNHLY, CDR2 FYNNEI.

The gene calls are TRBV27 and TRBJ1-6; no clear D. Germline V gene data show CDR1 as MNHEY and CDR2 as SMNVEV (reference sequence). V was clipped by 5 bases and J by 10 bases, with 30 bases between them. The CDR3 has 19 amino acids. In DNA, the CDR3 is TGTGCCAGCAGTCCCTCTCTAACCCTATGGTCGAGGATGGGCTCACCCCTCCACTTT. Residues: CASSPSLTLWSRMGSPLHF.

This clonotype was counted many times. CDR3 in amino acids: CASSLGLGRADTQYF. DNA of the CDR3: TGTGCCAGCAGCTTAGGCCTGGGTAGGGCAGATACGCAGTATTTT. This chain links TRBV11-2 with TRBJ2-3; D is unresolved. This CDR3 is built from 15 residues. The germline V and J ends were trimmed by 1 base and 4 bases, with 12 bases remaining between them. CDR1 is SGHAT and CDR2 is FQNNGV in the germline V gene.

This clonotype was counted many times. V usage is TRBV7-9 and J usage is TRBJ2-1; perhaps TRBD1 as D (5 bases). Trimming cost V 1 base and J 7 bases, with 17 bases left between them. Germline loops: CDR1 SEHNR, CDR2 FQNEAQ (reference sequence). CDR3 length equals 16 residues. The CDR3 DNA sequence: TGTGCCAGCAGCTTAGAGGGCACGGCAGGGTGGAATGAGCAGTTCTTC. This translates into CASSLEGTAGWNEQFF. The entire variable domain, with the rest obtained from reference TRBV7-9 and TRBJ2-1, is as follows: DTGVSQNPRHKITKRGQNVTFRCDPISEHNRLYWYRQTLGQGPEFLTYFQNEAQLEKSRLLSDRFSAERPKGSFSTLEIQRTEQGDSAMYLCASSLEGTAGWNEQFFGPGTRLTVL.